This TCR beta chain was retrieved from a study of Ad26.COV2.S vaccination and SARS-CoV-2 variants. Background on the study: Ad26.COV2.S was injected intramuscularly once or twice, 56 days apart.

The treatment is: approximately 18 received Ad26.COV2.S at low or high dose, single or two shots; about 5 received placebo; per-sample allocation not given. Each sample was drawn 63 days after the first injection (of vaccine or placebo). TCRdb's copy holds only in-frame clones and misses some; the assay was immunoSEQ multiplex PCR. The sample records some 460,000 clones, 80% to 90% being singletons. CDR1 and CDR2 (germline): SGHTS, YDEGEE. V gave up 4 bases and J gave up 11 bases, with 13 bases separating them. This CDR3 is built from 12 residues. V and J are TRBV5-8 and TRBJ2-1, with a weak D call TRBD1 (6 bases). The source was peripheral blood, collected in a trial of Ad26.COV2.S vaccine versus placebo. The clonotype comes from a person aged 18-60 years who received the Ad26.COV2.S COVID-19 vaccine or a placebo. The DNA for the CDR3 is TGTGCCAGCAGCCGGGGACAAGTGAAGCAGTTCTTC. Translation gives CASSRGQVKQFF.